This T cell receptor (beta chain) was retrieved from a study of T cells in Graves' hyperthyroidism and ophthalmopathy. Study results and caveats: The majority of expanded thyroid clonotypes above 0.001 also appeared in blood.

Germline loops: CDR1 SGHRS, CDR2 YFSETQ. The CDR3 spans 16 residues. The V and J ends lost 1 base and 6 bases, in that order; junction bases with no gene match: 6. RNA transcripts were the template for amplifying TCR beta CDR3 regions. A set of HTBI primers served as the primers for a first-round RT-PCR of the TCR CDR3. TCRdb independently ran MiXCR on the multiplex PCR reads; one entry per CDR3 protein. Here the sample spans under 400,000 distinct CDR3 sequences, 15% to 19% being singletons. This clonotype was seen more than once but under ten times. The antigen is not known. Blood was obtained at the first hyperthyroidism diagnosis, which preceded any ophthalmopathy symptoms. The source of the PBMCs was 8.5 to 10 ml of fresh peripheral blood.

V usage is TRBV5-1 and J usage is TRBJ2-1; the match to TRBD2 covers 11 bases. This TCR derives from a woman younger than 35 with Graves' hyperthyroidism that later progressed to Graves' ophthalmopathy. The sequencing input was blood. CDR3 DNA sequence: TGCGCCAGCAGCTTGTCCGGGACTAGCGGCTTCAATGAGCAGTTCTTC. Amino acids: CASSLSGTSGFNEQFF. Using reference TRBV5-1 and TRBJ2-1 for the parts outside the CDR3, the full variable domain is KAGVTQTPRYLIKTRGQQVTLSCSPISGHRSVSWYQQTPGQGLQFLFEYFSETQRNKGNFPGRFSGRQFSNSRSEMNVSTLELGDSALYLCASSLSGTSGFNEQFFGPGTRLTVL.